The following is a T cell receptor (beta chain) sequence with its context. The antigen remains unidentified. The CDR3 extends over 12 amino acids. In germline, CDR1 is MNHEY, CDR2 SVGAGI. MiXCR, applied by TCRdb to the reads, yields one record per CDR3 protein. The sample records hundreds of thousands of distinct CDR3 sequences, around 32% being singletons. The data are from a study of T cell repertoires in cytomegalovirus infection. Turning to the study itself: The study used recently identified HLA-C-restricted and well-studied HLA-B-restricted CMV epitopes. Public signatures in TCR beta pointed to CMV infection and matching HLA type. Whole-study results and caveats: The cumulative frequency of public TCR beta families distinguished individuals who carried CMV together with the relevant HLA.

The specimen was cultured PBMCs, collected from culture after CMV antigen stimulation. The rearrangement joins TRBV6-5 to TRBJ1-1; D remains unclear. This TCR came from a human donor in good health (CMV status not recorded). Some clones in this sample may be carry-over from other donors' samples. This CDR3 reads CVSGPGNTEAFF. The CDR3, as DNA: TGTGTCTCAGGTCCGGGGAACACTGAAGCTTTCTTT.